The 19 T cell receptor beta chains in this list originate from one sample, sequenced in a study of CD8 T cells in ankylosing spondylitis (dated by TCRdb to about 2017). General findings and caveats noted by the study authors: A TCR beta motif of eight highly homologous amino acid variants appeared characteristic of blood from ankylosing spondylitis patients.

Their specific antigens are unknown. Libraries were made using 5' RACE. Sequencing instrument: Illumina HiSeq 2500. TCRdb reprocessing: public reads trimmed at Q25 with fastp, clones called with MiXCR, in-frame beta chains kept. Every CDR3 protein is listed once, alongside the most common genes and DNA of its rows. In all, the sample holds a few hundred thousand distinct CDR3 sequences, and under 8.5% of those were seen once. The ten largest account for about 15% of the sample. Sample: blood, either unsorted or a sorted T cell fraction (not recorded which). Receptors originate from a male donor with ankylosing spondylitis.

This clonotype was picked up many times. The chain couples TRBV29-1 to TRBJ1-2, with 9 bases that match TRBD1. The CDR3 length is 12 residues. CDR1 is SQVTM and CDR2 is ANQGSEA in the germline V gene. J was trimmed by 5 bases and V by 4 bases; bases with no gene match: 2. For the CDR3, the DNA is TGCAGCGTTGCAGACAGGGGGTATGGCTACACCTTC. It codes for CSVADRGYGYTF.

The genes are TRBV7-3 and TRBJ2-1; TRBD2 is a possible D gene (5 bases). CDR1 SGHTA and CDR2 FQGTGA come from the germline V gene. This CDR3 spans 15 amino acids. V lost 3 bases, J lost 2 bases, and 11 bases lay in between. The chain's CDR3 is CASSLNWGAYNEQFF. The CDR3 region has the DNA TGTGCCAGCAGCTTGAATTGGGGAGCCTACAATGAGCAGTTCTTC.

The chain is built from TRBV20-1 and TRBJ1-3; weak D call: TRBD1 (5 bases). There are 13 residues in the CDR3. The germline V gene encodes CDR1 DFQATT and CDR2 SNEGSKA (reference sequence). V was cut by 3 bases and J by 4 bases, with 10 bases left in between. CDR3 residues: CSASQGLGNTIYF. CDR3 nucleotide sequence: TGCAGTGCTAGTCAGGGTTTGGGAAACACCATATATTTT.

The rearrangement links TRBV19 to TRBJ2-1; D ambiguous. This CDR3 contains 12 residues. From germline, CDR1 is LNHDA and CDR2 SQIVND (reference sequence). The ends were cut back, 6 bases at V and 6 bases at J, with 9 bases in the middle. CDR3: CASSTRLNEQFF. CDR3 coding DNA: TGTGCCAGTAGCACGAGGCTCAATGAGCAGTTCTTC. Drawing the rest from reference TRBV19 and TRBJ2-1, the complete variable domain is DGGITQSPKYLFRKEGQNVTLSCEQNLNHDAMYWYRQDPGQGLRLIYYSQIVNDFQKGDIAEGYSVSREKKESFPLTVTSAQKNPTAFYLCASSTRLNEQFFGPGTRLTVL.

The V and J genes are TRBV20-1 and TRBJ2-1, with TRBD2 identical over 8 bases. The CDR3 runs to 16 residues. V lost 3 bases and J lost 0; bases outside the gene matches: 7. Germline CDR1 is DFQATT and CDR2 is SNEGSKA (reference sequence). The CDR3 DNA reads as TGCAGTGCTAGTAGGGCGGGAGGTCCCTCCTACAATGAGCAGTTCTTC. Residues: CSASRAGGPSYNEQFF.

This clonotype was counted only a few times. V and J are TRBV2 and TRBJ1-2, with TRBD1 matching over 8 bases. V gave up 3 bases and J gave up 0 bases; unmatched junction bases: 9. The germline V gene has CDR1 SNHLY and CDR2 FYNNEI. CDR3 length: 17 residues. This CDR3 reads CASSDRDRSQANYGYTF. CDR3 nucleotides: TGTGCCAGCAGTGACCGGGACAGGAGCCAAGCTAACTATGGCTACACCTTC.

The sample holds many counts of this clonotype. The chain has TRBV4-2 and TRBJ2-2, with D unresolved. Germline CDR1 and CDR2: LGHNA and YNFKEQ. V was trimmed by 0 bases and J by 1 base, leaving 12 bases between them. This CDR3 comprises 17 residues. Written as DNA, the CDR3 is TGTGCCAGCAGCCAAGAGGTGAGCGTGTGGAACACCGGGGAGCTGTTTTTT. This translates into CASSQEVSVWNTGELFF.

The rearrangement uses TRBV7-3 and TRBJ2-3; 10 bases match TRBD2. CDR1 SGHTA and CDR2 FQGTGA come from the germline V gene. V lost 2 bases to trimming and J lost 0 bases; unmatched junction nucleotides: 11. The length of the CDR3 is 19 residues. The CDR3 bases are TGTGCCAGCAGCTTATTCAGCGGGAGGGGATTTTACAGCACAGATACGCAGTATTTT. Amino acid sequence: CASSLFSGRGFYSTDTQYF.

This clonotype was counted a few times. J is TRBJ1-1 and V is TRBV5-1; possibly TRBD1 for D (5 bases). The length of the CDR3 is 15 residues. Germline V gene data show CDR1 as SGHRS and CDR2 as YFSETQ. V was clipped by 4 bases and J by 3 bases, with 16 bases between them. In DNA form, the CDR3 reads TGCGCCAGCAGCCGGGGGAGCCAGACATACACTGAAGCTTTCTTT. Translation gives CASSRGSQTYTEAFF.

CDR3 nucleotides: TGCGCCAGCAGCCTGGGGACTAGCGGGAGGGCCTACAATGAGCAGTTCTTC. It codes for CASSLGTSGRAYNEQFF. The genes are TRBV5-1 and TRBJ2-1; TRBD2 aligns across 16 bases. The CDR3 contains 17 residues. Germline trimming cut 4 bases from V and 2 bases from J; bases unmatched to any gene: 3. Germline CDR1 SGHRS, CDR2 YFSETQ.

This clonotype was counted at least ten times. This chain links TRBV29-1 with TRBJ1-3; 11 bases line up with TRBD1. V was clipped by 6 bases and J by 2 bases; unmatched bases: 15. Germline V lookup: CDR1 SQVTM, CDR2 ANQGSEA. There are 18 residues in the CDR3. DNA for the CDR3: TGCAGCGTGGCCCCACTCTATCCGGACAGGGGGCCTGGAAACACCATATATTTT. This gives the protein CSVAPLYPDRGPGNTIYF.

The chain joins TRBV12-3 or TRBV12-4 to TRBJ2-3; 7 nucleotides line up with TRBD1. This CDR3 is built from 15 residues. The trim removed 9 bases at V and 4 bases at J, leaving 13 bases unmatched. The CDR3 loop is CASLQTGSGADTQYF. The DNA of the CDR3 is TGTGCCAGTCTCCAGACAGGGAGTGGGGCAGATACGCAGTATTTT.

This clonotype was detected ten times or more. This CDR3 reads CASSLRRASNQPQHF. Written as DNA, the CDR3 is TGTGCCAGCAGCCTCCGCAGGGCGAGCAATCAGCCCCAGCATTTT. The chain links TRBV12-3 or TRBV12-4 to TRBJ1-5, with D perhaps TRBD1 (5 bases). Trimming cost V 6 bases and J 1 base, with 13 bases left between them. The CDR3 has 15 residues.

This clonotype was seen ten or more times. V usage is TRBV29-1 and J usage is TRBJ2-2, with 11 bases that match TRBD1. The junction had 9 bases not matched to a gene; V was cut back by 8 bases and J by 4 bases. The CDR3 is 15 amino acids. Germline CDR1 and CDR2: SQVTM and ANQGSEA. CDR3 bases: TGCAGCTATCGACCCGGGACAGGGGGCACCGGGGAGCTGTTTTTT. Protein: CSYRPGTGGTGELFF.

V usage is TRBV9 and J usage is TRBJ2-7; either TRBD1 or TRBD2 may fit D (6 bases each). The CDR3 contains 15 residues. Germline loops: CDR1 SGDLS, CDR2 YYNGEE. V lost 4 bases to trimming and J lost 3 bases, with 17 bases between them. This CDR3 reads CASSPGALPLYEQYF. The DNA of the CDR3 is TGTGCCAGCAGCCCGGGGGCCCTGCCCCTCTACGAGCAGTACTTC.

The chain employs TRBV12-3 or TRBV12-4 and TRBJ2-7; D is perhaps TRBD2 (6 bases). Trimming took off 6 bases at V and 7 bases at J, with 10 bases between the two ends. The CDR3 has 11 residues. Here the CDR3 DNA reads TGTGCCAGCAGCCCCCGGGGGGAGCAGTACTTC. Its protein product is CASSPRGEQYF.

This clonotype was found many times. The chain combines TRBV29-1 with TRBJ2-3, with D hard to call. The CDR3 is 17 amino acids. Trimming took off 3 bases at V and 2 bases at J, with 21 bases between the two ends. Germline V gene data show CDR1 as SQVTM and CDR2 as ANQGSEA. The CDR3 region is CSVDGMWAPGPTDTQYF. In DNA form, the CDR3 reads TGCAGCGTTGATGGGATGTGGGCCCCCGGTCCCACAGATACGCAGTATTTT.

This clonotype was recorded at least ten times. The CDR3 sequence: CASSLGLETQYF. The CDR3 DNA reads TGTGCCAGCAGCTTAGGCTTGGAGACCCAGTACTTC. The rearrangement uses TRBV7-9 and TRBJ2-5; no clear D gene. The CDR3 spans 12 residues. With 1 base removed from V and 5 bases from J, the gap between germline ends came to 5 bases. Germline lookup yields CDR1 SEHNR and CDR2 FQNEAQ (reference sequence).

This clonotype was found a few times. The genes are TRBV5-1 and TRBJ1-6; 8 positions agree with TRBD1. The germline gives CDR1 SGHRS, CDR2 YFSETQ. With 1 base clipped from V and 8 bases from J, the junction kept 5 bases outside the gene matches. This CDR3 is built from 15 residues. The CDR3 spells CASSLSGQGYSPLHF. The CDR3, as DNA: TGCGCCAGCAGCTTGTCTGGACAGGGTTATTCACCCCTCCACTTT. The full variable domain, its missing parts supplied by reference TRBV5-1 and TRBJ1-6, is KAGVTQTPRYLIKTRGQQVTLSCSPISGHRSVSWYQQTPGQGLQFLFEYFSETQRNKGNFPGRFSGRQFSNSRSEMNVSTLELGDSALYLCASSLSGQGYSPLHFGNGTRLTVT.